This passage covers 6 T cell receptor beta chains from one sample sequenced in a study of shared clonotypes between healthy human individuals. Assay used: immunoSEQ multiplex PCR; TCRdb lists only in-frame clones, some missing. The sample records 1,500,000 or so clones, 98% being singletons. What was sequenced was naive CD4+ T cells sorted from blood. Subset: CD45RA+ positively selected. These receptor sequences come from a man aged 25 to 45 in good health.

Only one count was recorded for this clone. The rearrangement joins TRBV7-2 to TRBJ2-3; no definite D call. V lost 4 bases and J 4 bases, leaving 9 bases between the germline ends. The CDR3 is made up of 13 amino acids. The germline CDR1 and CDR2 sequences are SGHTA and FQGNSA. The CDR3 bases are TGTGCCAGCAGCTCGAAAGGCGCAGATACGCAGTATTTT. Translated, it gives CASSSKGADTQYF.

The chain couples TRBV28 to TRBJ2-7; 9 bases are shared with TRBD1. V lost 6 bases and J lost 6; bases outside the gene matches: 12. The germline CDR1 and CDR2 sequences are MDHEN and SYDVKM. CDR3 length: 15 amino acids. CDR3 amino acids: CASSPGTGNSPEQYF. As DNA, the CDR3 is TGTGCCAGCAGCCCTGGGACAGGGAATTCACCCGAGCAGTACTTC.

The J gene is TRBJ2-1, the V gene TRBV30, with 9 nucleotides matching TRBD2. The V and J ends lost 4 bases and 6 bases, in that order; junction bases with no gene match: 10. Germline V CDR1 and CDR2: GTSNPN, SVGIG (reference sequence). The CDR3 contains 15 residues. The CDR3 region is CAWTGLAGKTNEQFF. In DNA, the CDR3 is TGTGCCTGGACCGGTCTAGCGGGAAAGACCAATGAGCAGTTCTTC.

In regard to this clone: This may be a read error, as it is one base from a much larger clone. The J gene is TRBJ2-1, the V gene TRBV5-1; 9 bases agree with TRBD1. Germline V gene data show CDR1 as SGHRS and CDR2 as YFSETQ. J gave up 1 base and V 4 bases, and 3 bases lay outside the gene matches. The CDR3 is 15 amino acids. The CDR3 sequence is CASSQGQGSYNEQFF. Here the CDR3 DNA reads TGCGCCAGCAGCCAAGGACAGGGGTCCTACAATGAGCAGTTCTTC.

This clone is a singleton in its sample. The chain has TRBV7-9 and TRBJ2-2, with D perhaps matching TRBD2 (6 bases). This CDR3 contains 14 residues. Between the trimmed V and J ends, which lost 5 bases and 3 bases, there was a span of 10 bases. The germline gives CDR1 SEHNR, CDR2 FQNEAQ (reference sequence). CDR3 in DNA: TGTGCCAGCAGCCTCCGGGACTACACCGGGGAGCTGTTTTTT. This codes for CASSLRDYTGELFF. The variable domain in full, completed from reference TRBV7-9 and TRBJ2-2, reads DTGVSQNPRHKITKRGQNVTFRCDPISEHNRLYWYRQTLGQGPEFLTYFQNEAQLEKSRLLSDRFSAERPKGSFSTLEIQRTEQGDSAMYLCASSLRDYTGELFFGEGSRLTVL.

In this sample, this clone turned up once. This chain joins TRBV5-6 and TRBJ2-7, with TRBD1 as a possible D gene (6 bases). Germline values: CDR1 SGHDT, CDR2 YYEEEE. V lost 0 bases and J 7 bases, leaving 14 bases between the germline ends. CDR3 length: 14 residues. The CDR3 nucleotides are TGTGCCAGCAGCTTGGGTGGGGGCGCGGATGAGCAGTACTTC. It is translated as CASSLGGGADEQYF.